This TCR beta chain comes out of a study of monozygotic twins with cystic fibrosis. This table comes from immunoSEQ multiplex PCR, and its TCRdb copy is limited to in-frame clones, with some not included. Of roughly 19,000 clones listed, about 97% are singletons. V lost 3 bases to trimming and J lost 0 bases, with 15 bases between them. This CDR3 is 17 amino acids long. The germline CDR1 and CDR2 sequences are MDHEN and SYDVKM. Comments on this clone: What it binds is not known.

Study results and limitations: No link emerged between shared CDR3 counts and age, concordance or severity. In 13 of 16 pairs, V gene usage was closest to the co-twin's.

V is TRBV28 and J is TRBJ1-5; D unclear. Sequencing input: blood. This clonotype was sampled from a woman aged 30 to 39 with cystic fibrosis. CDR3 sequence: CASSFMRSSSSNQPQHF. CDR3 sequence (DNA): TGTGCCAGCAGTTTTATGCGGTCGTCCAGTAGCAATCAGCCCCAGCATTTT.